This TCR beta chain was sequenced for a study of T cell responses to AZD1222 COVID-19 vaccine (dated by TCRdb to the early 2020s). For the wider study: TCR sequencing covered more than 230 trial participants: about 210 given two doses of AZD1222 and some 25 given two doses of MenACWY control vaccine. Trial participants were enrolled by age into 18-55, 56-69 and 70-plus year subgroups, with about 150, 28 and 57 TCR-sequenced participants respectively.

This sample's time point label indicates: baseline before first vaccination. This specimen's treatment or condition label, per the study, means: meningococcal conjugate vaccine given as trial control. Vaccinee samples were obtained from the UK trials COV001 and COV002, which included a single-blind randomized controlled phase 2/3 trial of AZD1222 (ChAdOx1 nCoV-19) in healthy adults. For TCRbeta chain sequencing, PBMC samples were collected from trial participants at day 0 and at day 28 after the second dose. The CDR3, from cysteine to phenylalanine, totals 14 residues. Of all the DNA, just the CDR3 is kept, 42 bases in frame from base 1. Based on the germline V gene, the CDR1 and CDR2 sequences are SNHLY and FYNNEI. Trimming costs V 6 bases and J 7 bases, and their ends lie 16 bases apart. The CDR3 regions of human TCRbeta chains were analyzed by immunosequencing. For the original study's pipeline: TCRs in the repertoires were matched against a reference library of SARS-CoV-2-specific TCRs that had been generated with the MIRA antigen-specificity platform. Breadth was defined as the fraction of unique TCRs that were SARS-CoV-2-associated, and depth was defined as the fraction of total T cells that were SARS-CoV-2-associated. Using the MIRA data, every spike-specific TCR was mapped to the spike region that the TCR reacted to and assigned to either a CD4 or a CD8 class. Log10-transformed breadth and depth values were compared by one-way ANOVA with Sidak's multiple comparisons tests. What TCRdb holds here is the immuneACCESS table cut down to in-frame rearrangements. Part of the clones is not present; checked against another copy, under half of the missing clones reflect an unresolved V gene, and the others are unexplained. D and trimming were read from the DNA, whereas the V and J calls and clone size are those reported in that table. The sample profile shows tens of thousands of clones; 85% to 90% of them were found once. Approximately 20% of the sample rests with the top ten.

On this clone itself: The clone's antigen remains unknown. Per-base quality was not reported, and no clone a single base away is much larger than it.

Paper-wide results and their limitations: Reportedly, close to half of the unique spike-specific TCRs recognized epitopes lying outside the regions that are mutated in the B.1.351 and B.1.1.7 variants. CD4 TCRs associated with the vaccine covered the entire spike protein, and the dominant responses were in regions 160-218 and 743-854. Only six AZD1222 recipients were SARS-CoV-2 seropositive at baseline, limiting conclusions about previously exposed vaccinees. In the small 56-69-year group, the increase in depth fell short of significance, most likely because of low power. No day 14 peak-response samples were available, so repertoires were characterized only after the peak T cell response. Participants were mostly white British, with more females than males. The authors suggested clonal diversity may have been underestimated. A significant rise in spike-specific TCR breadth and depth was observed after two AZD1222 doses relative to day 0 and relative to MenACWY recipients.

This TCR came from an adult in good health. The sample was peripheral blood, taken on day 0 of MenACWY control vaccination. The chain is assembled from TRBV2 and TRBJ1-5; perhaps TRBD1 is the D gene, with 5 bases matching. The sequence in DNA is TGTGCCAGCAGACCAAACGGGGGGGAGCAGCCCCAGCATTTT. It specifies CASRPNGGEQPQHF.